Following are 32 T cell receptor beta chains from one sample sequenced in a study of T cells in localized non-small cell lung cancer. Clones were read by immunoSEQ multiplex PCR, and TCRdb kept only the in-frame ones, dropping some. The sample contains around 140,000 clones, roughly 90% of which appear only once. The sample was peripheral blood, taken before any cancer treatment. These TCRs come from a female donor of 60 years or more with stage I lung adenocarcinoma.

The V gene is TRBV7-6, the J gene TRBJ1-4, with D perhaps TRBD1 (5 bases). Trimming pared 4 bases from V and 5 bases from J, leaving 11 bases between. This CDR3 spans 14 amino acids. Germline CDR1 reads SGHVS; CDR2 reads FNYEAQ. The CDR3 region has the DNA TGTGCCAGCAGCTCGCAGGGAGAAAATGAAAAACTGTTTTTT. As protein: CASSSQGENEKLFF.

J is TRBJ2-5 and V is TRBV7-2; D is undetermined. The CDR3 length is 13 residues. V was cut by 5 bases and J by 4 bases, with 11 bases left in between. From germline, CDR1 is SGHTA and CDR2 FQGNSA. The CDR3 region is CASSPVRGETQYF. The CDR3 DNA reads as TGTGCCAGCAGCCCGGTCCGCGGAGAGACCCAGTACTTC.

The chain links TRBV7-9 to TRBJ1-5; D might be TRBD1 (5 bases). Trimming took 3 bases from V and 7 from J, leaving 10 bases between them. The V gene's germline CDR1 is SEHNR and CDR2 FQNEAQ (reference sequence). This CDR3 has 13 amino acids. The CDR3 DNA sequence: TGTGCCAGCAGCTTTGGCAGGGACCAGCCCCAGCATTTT. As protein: CASSFGRDQPQHF.

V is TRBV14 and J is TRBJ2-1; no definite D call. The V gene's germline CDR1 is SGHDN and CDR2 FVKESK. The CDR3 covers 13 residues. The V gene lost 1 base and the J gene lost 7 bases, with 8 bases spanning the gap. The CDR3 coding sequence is TGTGCCAGCAGCCAAGTCATAAGGAATGAGCAGTTCTTC. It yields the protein CASSQVIRNEQFF.

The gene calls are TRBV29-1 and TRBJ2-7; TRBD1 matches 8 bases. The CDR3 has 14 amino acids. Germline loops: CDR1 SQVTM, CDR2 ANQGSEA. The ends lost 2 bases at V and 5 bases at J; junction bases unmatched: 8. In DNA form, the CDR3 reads TGCAGCGTTGAAATCCTAGGACAGGGTGACGAGCAGTACTTC. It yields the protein CSVEILGQGDEQYF.

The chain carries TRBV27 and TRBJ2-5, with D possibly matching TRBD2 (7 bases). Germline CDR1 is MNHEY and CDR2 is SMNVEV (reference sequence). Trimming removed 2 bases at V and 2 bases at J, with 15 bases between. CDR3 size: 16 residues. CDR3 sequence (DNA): TGTGCCAGCAGTTTAATCACAGGGAGGGTACAAGAGACCCAGTACTTC. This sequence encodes CASSLITGRVQETQYF.

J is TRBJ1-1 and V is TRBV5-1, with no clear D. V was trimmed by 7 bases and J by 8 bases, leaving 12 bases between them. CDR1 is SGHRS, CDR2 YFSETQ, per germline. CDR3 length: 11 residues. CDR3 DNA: TGCGCCAGCCGCGACGGACGAGAAGCTTTCTTT. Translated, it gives CASRDGREAFF.

The chain's CDR3 is CASSIGTGSYEQYF. CDR3 nucleotide sequence: TGTGCCAGCTCAATCGGGACAGGAAGCTACGAGCAGTACTTC. This rearrangement joins TRBV18 to TRBJ2-7; TRBD1 matches 8 bases. The V and J ends lost 5 bases and 3 bases, in that order; junction bases with no gene match: 6. Germline CDR1 reads KGHSH; CDR2 reads LQKENI. The CDR3 extends over 14 amino acids.

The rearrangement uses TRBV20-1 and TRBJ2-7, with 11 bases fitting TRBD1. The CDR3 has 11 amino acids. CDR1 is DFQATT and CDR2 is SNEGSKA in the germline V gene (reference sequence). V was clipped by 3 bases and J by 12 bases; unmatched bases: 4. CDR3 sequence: CSARDRGQVYF. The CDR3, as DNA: TGCAGTGCTAGGGACAGGGGGCAAGTGTACTTC.

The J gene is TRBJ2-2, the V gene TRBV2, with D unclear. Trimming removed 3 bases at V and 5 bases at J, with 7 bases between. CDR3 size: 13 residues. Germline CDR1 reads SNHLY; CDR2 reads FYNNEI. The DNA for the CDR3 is TGTGCCAGCAGTGACAGAAGGACCGGGGAGCTGTTTTTT. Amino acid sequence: CASSDRRTGELFF.

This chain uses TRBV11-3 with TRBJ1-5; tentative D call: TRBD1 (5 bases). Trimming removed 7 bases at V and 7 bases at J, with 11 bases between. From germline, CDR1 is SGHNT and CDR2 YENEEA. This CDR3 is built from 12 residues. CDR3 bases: TGTGCCAGCAAACCAGGGAAACAGCCCCAGCATTTT. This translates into CASKPGKQPQHF.

CDR3 sequence reads: CASSLSGDGYTF. The CDR3 bases are TGTGCCAGCAGCTTATCCGGGGATGGCTACACCTTC. The J gene is TRBJ1-2, the V gene TRBV11-2; D gene unclear. Germline CDR1 is SGHAT and CDR2 is FQNNGV. V lost 2 bases and J 6 bases, leaving 7 bases between the germline ends. The length of the CDR3 is 12 residues.

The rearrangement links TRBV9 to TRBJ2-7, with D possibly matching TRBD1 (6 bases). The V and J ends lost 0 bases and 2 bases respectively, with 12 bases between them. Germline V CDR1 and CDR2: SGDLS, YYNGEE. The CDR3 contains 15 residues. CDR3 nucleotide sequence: TGTGCCAGCAGCGTAGTGGGGACACCCACCTACGAGCAGTACTTC. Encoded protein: CASSVVGTPTYEQYF.

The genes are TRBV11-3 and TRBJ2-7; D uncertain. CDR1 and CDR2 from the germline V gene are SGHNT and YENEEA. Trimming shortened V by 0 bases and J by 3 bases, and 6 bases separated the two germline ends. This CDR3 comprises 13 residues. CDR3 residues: CASSLDGFYEQYF. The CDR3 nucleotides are TGTGCCAGCAGCTTAGATGGCTTCTACGAGCAGTACTTC.

CDR3 sequence (DNA): TGTGCCAGCAGCTTGGGACAGAGTGGTGAAAAACTGTTTTTT. Residues: CASSLGQSGEKLFF. This chain uses TRBV7-9 with TRBJ1-4; 7 bases are a match to TRBD1. The CDR3 has 14 residues. J lost 7 bases, V lost 3 bases, and 5 bases had no gene match. Per germline, CDR1 SEHNR and CDR2 FQNEAQ (reference sequence).

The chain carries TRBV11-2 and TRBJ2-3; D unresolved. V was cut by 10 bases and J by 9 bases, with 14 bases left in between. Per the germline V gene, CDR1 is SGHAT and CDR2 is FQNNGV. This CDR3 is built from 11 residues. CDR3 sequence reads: CAIRASTTQYF. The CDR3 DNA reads TGTGCCATTCGGGCTTCGACAACGCAGTATTTT.

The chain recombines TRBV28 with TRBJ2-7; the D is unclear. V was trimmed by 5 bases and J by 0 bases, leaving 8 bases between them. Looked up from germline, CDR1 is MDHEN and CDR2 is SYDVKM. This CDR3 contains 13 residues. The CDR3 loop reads CASSDQVSYEQYF. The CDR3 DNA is TGTGCCAGCAGTGATCAGGTCTCCTACGAGCAGTACTTC.

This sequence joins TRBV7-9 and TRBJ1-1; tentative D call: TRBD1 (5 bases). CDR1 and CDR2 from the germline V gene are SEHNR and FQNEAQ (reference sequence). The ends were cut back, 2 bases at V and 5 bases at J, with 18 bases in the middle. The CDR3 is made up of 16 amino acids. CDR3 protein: CASSLQGAGPGTEAFF. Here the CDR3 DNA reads TGTGCCAGCAGCTTACAGGGAGCGGGTCCGGGGACTGAAGCTTTCTTT.

CDR3 nucleotide sequence: TGTGCCAGCAGCCAGCGACTAGCGGGAGTTGTCTCGGAAAATGAGCAGTTCTTC. Amino acid sequence: CASSQRLAGVVSENEQFF. The V and J genes are TRBV7-2 and TRBJ2-1; TRBD2 matches 12 bases. J gave up 7 bases and V 5 bases, and 15 bases lay outside the gene matches. Germline CDR1 reads SGHTA; CDR2 reads FQGNSA. The length of the CDR3 is 18 residues.

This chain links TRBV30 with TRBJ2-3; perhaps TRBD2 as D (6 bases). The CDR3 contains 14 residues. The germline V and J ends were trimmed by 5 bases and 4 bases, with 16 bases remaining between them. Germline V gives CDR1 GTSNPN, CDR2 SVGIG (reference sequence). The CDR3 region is CAWGGMAGADTQYF. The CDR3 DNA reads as TGTGCCTGGGGGGGGATGGCCGGCGCAGATACGCAGTATTTT. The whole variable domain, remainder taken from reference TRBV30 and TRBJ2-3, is SQTIHQWPATLVQPVGSPLSLECTVEGTSNPNLYWYRQAAGRGLQLLFYSVGIGQISSEVPQNLSASRPQDRQFILSSKKLLLSDSGFYLCAWGGMAGADTQYFGPGTRLTVL.

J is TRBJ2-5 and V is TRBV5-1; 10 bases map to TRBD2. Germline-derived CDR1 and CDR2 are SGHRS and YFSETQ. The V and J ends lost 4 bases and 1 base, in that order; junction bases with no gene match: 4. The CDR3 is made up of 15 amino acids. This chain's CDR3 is CASSQGLATQETQYF. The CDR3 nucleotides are TGCGCCAGCAGCCAGGGACTAGCGACCCAAGAGACCCAGTACTTC.

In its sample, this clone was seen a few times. The DNA of the CDR3 is TGTGCCAGCAGCCCCAGGGGAGACACTGAAGCTTTCTTT. Protein: CASSPRGDTEAFF. The chain couples TRBV9 to TRBJ1-1; possible D gene TRBD1, 6 bases. In germline, CDR1 is SGDLS, CDR2 YYNGEE. This CDR3 has 13 residues. Trimming removed 4 bases from V and 3 bases from J, with 10 bases in between.

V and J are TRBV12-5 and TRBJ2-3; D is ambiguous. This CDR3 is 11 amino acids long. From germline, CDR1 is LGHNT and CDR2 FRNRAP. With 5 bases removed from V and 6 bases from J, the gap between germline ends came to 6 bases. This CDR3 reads CASGSGDTQYF. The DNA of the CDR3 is TGTGCTAGTGGTAGTGGCGATACGCAGTATTTT.

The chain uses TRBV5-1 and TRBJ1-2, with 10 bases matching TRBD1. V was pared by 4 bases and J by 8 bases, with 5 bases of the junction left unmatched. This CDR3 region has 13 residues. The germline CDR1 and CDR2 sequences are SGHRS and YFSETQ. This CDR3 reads CASSPGTGVGYTF. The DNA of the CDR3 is TGCGCCAGCAGCCCGGGGACAGGGGTAGGCTACACCTTC.

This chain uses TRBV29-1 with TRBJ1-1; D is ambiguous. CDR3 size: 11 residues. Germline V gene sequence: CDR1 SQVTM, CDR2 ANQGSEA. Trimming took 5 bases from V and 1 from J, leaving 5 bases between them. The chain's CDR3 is CSVLPNTEAFF. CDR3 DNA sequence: TGCAGCGTTCTCCCGAACACTGAAGCTTTCTTT. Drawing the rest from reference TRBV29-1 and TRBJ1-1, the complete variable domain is SAVISQKPSRDICQRGTSLTIQCQVDSQVTMMFWYRQQPGQSLTLIATANQGSEATYESGFVIDKFPISRPNLTFSTLTVSNMSPEDSSIYLCSVLPNTEAFFGQGTRLTVV.

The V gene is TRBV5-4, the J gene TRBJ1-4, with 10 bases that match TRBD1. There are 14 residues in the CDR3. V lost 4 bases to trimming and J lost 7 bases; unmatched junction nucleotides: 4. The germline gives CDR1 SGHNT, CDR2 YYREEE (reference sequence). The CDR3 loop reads CASSPGQGIEKLFF. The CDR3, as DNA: TGTGCCAGCAGCCCGGGACAGGGGATTGAAAAACTGTTTTTT.

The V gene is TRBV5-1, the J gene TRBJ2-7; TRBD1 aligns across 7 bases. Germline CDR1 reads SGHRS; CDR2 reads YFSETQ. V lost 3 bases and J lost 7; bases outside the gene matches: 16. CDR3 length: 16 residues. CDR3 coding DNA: TGCGCCAGCAGCTCCGGGACAGACCCGGCCGCGGAGGAGCAGTACTTC. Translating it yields CASSSGTDPAAEEQYF. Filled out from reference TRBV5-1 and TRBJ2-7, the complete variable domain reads KAGVTQTPRYLIKTRGQQVTLSCSPISGHRSVSWYQQTPGQGLQFLFEYFSETQRNKGNFPGRFSGRQFSNSRSEMNVSTLELGDSALYLCASSSGTDPAAEEQYFGPGTRLTVT.

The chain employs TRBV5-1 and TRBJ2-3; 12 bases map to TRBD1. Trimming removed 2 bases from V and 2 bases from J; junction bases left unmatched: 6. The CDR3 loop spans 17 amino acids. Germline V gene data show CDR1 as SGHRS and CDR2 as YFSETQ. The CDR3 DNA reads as TGCGCCAGCAGCTTTCTTGTGGGACAGGGGGCCACAGATACGCAGTATTTT. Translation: CASSFLVGQGATDTQYF.

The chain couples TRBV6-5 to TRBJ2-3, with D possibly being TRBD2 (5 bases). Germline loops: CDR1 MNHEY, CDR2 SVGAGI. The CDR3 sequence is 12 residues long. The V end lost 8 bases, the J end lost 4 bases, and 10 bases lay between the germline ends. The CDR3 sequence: CASGGLPDTQYF. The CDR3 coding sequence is TGTGCCAGCGGAGGCCTTCCAGATACGCAGTATTTT.

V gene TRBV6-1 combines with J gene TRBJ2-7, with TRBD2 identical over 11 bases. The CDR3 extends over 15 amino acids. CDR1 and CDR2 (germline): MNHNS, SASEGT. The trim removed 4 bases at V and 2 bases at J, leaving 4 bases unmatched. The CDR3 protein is CASSALAGGTYEQYF. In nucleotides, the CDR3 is TGTGCCAGCAGTGCCCTAGCGGGAGGCACCTACGAGCAGTACTTC.

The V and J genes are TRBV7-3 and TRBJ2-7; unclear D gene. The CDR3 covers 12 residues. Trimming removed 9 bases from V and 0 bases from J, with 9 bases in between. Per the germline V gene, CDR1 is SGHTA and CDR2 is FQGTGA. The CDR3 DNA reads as TGTGCCAGTGGTCCAAGCTCCTACGAGCAGTACTTC. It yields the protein CASGPSSYEQYF.

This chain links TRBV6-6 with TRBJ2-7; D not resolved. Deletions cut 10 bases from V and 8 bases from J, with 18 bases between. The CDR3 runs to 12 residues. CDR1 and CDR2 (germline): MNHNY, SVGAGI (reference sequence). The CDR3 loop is CATLSGYVKQYF. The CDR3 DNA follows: TGTGCCACACTAAGTGGGTATGTTAAGCAGTACTTC.